The T cell receptor (beta chain) described here comes from a study of beta chain features in type 1 diabetes (dated by TCRdb to 2017 to 2018). A note on the overall study: No differences in mean age, gender distribution, total cell number or subset yield were found between patients and healthy donors. A total of 85 million to 140 million sorted cells were examined across all samples, and a strong correlation was observed between cell number per subset and RNA yield. In the study, recently diagnosed type 1 diabetes patients and matched healthy donors were compared on the TCRB repertoires of their sorted circulating CD4+ T cell subsets. Naive and central memory subsets were obtained from all 30 or so donors, but regulatory and stem cell-like memory subsets were isolated from only 8 patients and roughly eight healthy donors. General findings and caveats noted by the study authors: Because small numbers of individuals were included in the HLA sub-analyses, any influence of HLA type on TCRB rearrangement was left unresolved. Because cDNA was sequenced instead of genomic DNA, highly expressing activated cells could be over-represented, though the groups showed no difference in activation or CD3 levels. Fewer insertions and more nucleotide deletions at VDJ recombination sites were observed in patients with type 1 diabetes, implying thymic rearrangement abnormalities. The naive, central memory and regulatory TCRB repertoires appeared to resemble one another more closely among patients than among healthy donors. Shorter templates might have been favored by PCR, but patient and control samples were amplified and corrected together, so both groups would have been affected equally by any skew. A moderate but significant shortening of TCRB CDR3 length was observed in type 1 diabetes patients in all four CD4+ subsets.

All of the isolated RNA was reverse transcribed with the High Capacity cDNA Reverse Transcription Kit, so expressed TCRB transcripts were sequenced. Naive, central memory and regulatory T cell samples underwent deep immunoSEQ sequencing, averaging about 3.57 million total reads per sample. After sorted cells were lysed in RLT buffer, RNA was extracted with DNase-treated RNeasy Micro or Mini kits, with the choice depending on cell number. Each cell subset was processed on its own to prevent cross-contamination, while patient and healthy donor samples were processed together. The immunoSEQ multiplex PCR was used to amplify TCRB sequences from cDNA, yielding 87-bp fragments that span the CDR3 region. Sequencing of the amplicons was performed on the Illumina HiSeq platform. Regarding the original processing steps: PCR bias was computationally corrected using synthetic template baselines, reads within Hamming distance 2 were collapsed, and singletons that could not be merged were discarded. Reads were aligned against IMGT to assign V, D and J genes, CDR3 length and insertions or deletions at six rearrangement sites. Within each subset, clonotype counts were normalized to sorted cell number, after which true diversity and Gini coefficients were computed with the tcR R package. Repertoire sharing was quantified using the overlap coefficient calculated on TCRB nucleotide sequences. Out-of-frame TCRB sequences from naive cells were analyzed as a proxy for the pre-selection repertoire. TCRdb carries this immuneACCESS record with in-frame sequences only. Its versions omit some clonotypes, under half of them owing to an unresolved V gene in the studies checked, with the rest unexplained. D and trimming were read from the DNA, whereas the V and J calls and clone size are those reported in that table. The sample table holds 350,000 to 450,000 clones, of which around an eighth were seen once. Of the sample, over 0.008% is held by the ten largest clones.

Note on this clone: It lacks a known antigen. Nothing much larger sits one base from this clone, and base qualities are not available.

A single peripheral blood draw of approximately 120 mL on average was collected from each donor into heparinised tubes. A BD FACSAria II and a panel including CD45RO, CCR7, CD25, CD127, CD95 and CD27 were used to sort naive, central memory, regulatory and stem cell-like memory CD4+ T cells. A purity above 95% was achieved for all sorted populations. PBMCs were isolated right away by Lymphoprep density gradient centrifugation and were stained directly, without culture. Samples were stained and sorted in pairs, with one healthy donor and one patient per experiment, so that batch effects were minimized. The germline V and J ends show losses of 3 bases and 3 bases respectively, and no gene match explains 3 bases of the junction. In the germline V gene, CDR1 corresponds to MGHDK and CDR2 to SYGVNS. Including cysteine and phenylalanine, the CDR3 has 15 amino acids. CDR3 DNA is the only sequence kept; it has 45 bases, read in frame from the first base.

The source material was naive CD4+ T cells from blood. The cell subset or site tag for this specimen amounts to: true naive CD4+ T cells. The rearrangement combines TRBV25-1 with TRBJ2-7, with 12 bases matching TRBD2. The receptor's source is a woman aged 18 to 35 with type 1 diabetes. At the DNA level, the sequence is TGTGCCAGCAGTGATGAGGGACTAGCGGGCTACGAGCAGTACTTC. This codes for CASSDEGLAGYEQYF.